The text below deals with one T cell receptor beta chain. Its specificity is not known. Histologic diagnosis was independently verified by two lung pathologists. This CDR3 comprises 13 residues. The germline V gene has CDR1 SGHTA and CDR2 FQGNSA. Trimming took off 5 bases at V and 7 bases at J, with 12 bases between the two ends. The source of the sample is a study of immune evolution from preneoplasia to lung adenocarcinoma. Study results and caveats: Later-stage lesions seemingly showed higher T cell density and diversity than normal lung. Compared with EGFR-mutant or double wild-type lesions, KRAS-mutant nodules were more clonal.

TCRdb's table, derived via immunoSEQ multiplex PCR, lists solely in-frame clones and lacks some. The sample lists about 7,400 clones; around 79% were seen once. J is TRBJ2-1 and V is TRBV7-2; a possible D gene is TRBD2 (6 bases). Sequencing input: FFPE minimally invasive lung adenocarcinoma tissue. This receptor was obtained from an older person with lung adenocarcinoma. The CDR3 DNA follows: TGTGCCAGCAGCCCGGACGGACTAAATGAGCAGTTCTTC. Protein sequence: CASSPDGLNEQFF.